The 5 T cell receptor beta chains below come from one sample, sequenced in a study of blood T cell repertoires in COVID-19. Some clones are missing from TCRdb's copy, which holds only in-frame ones; the method was immunoSEQ multiplex PCR. The sample includes about 380,000 clones, roughly 85% of them seen just once. Sample: peripheral blood. Receptors originate from a woman in her late teens or twenties with acute or convalescent COVID-19.

CDR3 sequence: CASAKGGTTDTQYF. The CDR3 DNA follows: TGTGCTAGTGCCAAGGGGGGGACCACAGATACGCAGTATTTT. The genes are TRBV12-5 and TRBJ2-3, with TRBD2 as a possible D gene (7 bases). The CDR3 has 14 amino acids. Deletions cut 7 bases from V and 2 bases from J, with 13 bases between. Germline CDR1 reads LGHNT; CDR2 reads FRNRAP.

The rearrangement links TRBV6-5 to TRBJ1-2; the D is unclear. V shed 7 bases and J shed 2 bases, with 14 bases lying between them. The germline CDR1 and CDR2 sequences are MNHEY and SVGAGI. The CDR3 sequence is 14 residues long. The CDR3 nucleotides are TGTGCCAGCAATATCAACAGCCCAAACTATGGCTACACCTTC. Its protein product is CASNINSPNYGYTF.

Only a few counts were recorded for this clone. This sample also contains other DNA sequences that code for the same CDR3. The chain combines TRBV12-3 or TRBV12-4 with TRBJ1-2; perhaps TRBD1 as D (5 bases). V lost 1 base, J lost 2 bases, and 5 bases lay in between. The CDR3 contains 13 residues. In DNA, the CDR3 is TGTGCCAGCAGTTTAGGACAGAACTATGGCTACACCTTC. Amino acids: CASSLGQNYGYTF.

The genes are TRBV6-5 and TRBJ2-3; no definite D call. Germline V gives CDR1 MNHEY, CDR2 SVGAGI. CDR3 length: 15 residues. The ends were cut back, 4 bases at V and 2 bases at J, with 13 bases in the middle. The CDR3 DNA follows: TGTGCCAGCAGTTCTGGGCACCGAGACACAGATACGCAGTATTTT. Translated: CASSSGHRDTDTQYF.

The chain joins TRBV6-1 to TRBJ1-5; no firm D call. The CDR3 length is 16 residues. V lost 6 bases, J lost 0 bases, and 15 bases lay in between. From germline, CDR1 is MNHNS and CDR2 SASEGT. CDR3 loop: CASSERGVYSNQPQHF. In DNA form, the CDR3 reads TGTGCCAGCAGCGAAAGAGGAGTCTATAGCAATCAGCCCCAGCATTTT.